The 29 T cell receptor beta chains listed next were all sequenced from one sample in a study of early T cells in non-severe SARS-CoV-2 infection. Each CDR3 protein is one row after TCRdb ran MiXCR on the 5' RACE reads. In the table there are about 18,000 distinct CDR3 sequences, approximately 6.1% of which are singletons. The sample comprised whole blood. The origin of the receptors is an adult who was a healthcare worker with PCR-confirmed SARS-CoV-2 infection or an uninfected control (not recorded which).

This clonotype was counted at least ten times. The chain recombines TRBV19 with TRBJ2-1; D may be TRBD1 (6 bases). V gave up 11 bases and J gave up 0 bases, with 17 bases separating them. Germline V gene sequence: CDR1 LNHDA, CDR2 SQIVND (reference sequence). The CDR3 runs 15 residues. In DNA form, the CDR3 reads TGTGCCTCAAACCCCGGGACACACTCCTACAATGAGCAGTTCTTC. It is translated as CASNPGTHSYNEQFF.

This clonotype was recorded at least ten times. The rearrangement links TRBV3-1 to TRBJ2-5; D is unresolved. V gave up 0 bases and J gave up 7 bases, with 6 bases separating them. The CDR3 sequence is 12 residues long. CDR1 and CDR2 (germline): LGHDT, YNNKEL (reference sequence). The CDR3 DNA reads TGTGCCAGCAGCCAAGAAATTGGGACCCAGTACTTC. This codes for CASSQEIGTQYF.

This clonotype has a handful of counts. V is TRBV28 and J is TRBJ2-6, with TRBD2 identical over 7 bases. This CDR3 is built from 13 residues. The junction had 4 bases not matched to a gene; V was cut back by 10 bases and J by 4 bases. Germline-derived CDR1 and CDR2 are MDHEN and SYDVKM. CDR3 DNA sequence: TGTGCCACCGGGGGGAGCGGGGCCAACGTCCTGACTTTC. It yields the protein CATGGSGANVLTF.

The table lists this clonotype with a few counts. The chain couples TRBV13 to TRBJ2-4; D is ambiguous. Germline values: CDR1 PRHDT, CDR2 FYEKMQ (reference sequence). With 0 bases removed from V and 0 bases from J, the gap between germline ends came to 3 bases. This CDR3 is 14 amino acids long. The CDR3 coding sequence is TGTGCCAGCAGCTTAGGCCTAGCCAAAAACATTCAGTACTTC. Encoded protein: CASSLGLAKNIQYF. Looking up the rest from reference TRBV13 and TRBJ2-4 gives the full variable domain: AAGVIQSPRHLIKEKRETATLKCYPIPRHDTVYWYQQGPGQDPQFLISFYEKMQSDKGSIPDRFSAQQFSDYHSELNMSSLELGDSALYFCASSLGLAKNIQYFGAGTRLSVL.

The table lists this clonotype with a few counts. The chain carries TRBV11-1 and TRBJ2-3; a weak D match, TRBD2 (6 bases). Deletions cut 1 base from V and 4 bases from J, with 21 bases between. CDR3 length: 18 amino acids. Germline V gene data show CDR1 as SGHAT and CDR2 as FQDESV (reference sequence). CDR3 DNA: TGTGCCAGCAGCTTAGTCCCTAATAGACGGGAGACGTCAGATACGCAGTATTTT. This sequence encodes CASSLVPNRRETSDTQYF. Looking up the rest from reference TRBV11-1 and TRBJ2-3 gives the full variable domain: EAEVAQSPRYKITEKSQAVAFWCDPISGHATLYWYRQILGQGPELLVQFQDESVVDDSQLPKDRFSAERLKGVDSTLKIQPAELGDSAMYLCASSLVPNRRETSDTQYFGPGTRLTVL.

In this sample, this clonotype turned up many times. The chain combines TRBV28 with TRBJ2-7, with D unclear. Germline V CDR1 and CDR2: MDHEN, SYDVKM. The CDR3 runs 14 residues. The V end was cut by 3 bases, the J end by 4 bases, with 13 bases between. The CDR3 coding sequence is TGTGCCAGCAGTTTCGGTGGGATAGGGTACGAGCAGTACTTC. Translating gives CASSFGGIGYEQYF.

This clonotype was seen many times. The chain is built from TRBV19 and TRBJ2-1; 8 bases are shared with TRBD2. Germline CDR1 and CDR2: LNHDA and SQIVND (reference sequence). J gave up 6 bases and V 10 bases, and 14 bases lay outside the gene matches. The CDR3 loop spans 15 amino acids. The CDR3 nucleotides read TGTGCCACAGCTGTCGGTAGCGGGACTCTCAATGAGCAGTTCTTC. Protein product: CATAVGSGTLNEQFF.

In its sample, this clonotype was seen many times. This chain links TRBV6-5 with TRBJ2-3, with a tentative D call TRBD1 (6 bases). This CDR3 contains 15 residues. V was pared by 2 bases and J by 5 bases, with 14 bases between. Germline V gene sequence: CDR1 MNHEY, CDR2 SVGAGI. The CDR3 coding sequence is TGTGCCAGCAGTTACCTCACCCAGGGGATAGATACGCAGTATTTT. Translating it yields CASSYLTQGIDTQYF.

This clonotype was seen ten or more times. The gene calls are TRBV11-2 and TRBJ2-2; TRBD1 aligns across 12 bases. V dropped 6 bases and J dropped 0; count of bases not matched to a gene: 8. CDR1 is SGHAT and CDR2 is FQNNGV in the germline V gene. The CDR3 is made up of 18 amino acids. In DNA, the CDR3 is TGTGCCAGCAGTCCCCGGGACAGGGGGCATCCGAACACCGGGGAGCTGTTTTTT. Protein sequence: CASSPRDRGHPNTGELFF. Looking up the rest from reference TRBV11-2 and TRBJ2-2 gives the full variable domain: EAGVAQSPRYKIIEKRQSVAFWCNPISGHATLYWYQQILGQGPKLLIQFQNNGVVDDSQLPKDRFSAERLKGVDSTLKIQPAKLEDSAVYLCASSPRDRGHPNTGELFFGEGSRLTVL.

In its sample, this clonotype was seen many times. The genes are TRBV9 and TRBJ2-2; TRBD2 agrees at 16 bases. Germline loops: CDR1 SGDLS, CDR2 YYNGEE. CDR3 length equals 21 residues. Trimming cost V 2 bases and J 6 bases; bases outside gene matches: 16. In DNA, the CDR3 is TGTGCCAGCAGCGTCCAAAAGGGACTAGCGGGAGGGCCACTCGAGGCCGGGGAGCTGTTTTTT. Translated, it gives CASSVQKGLAGGPLEAGELFF.

The table lists this clonotype with many counts. The CDR3 DNA follows: TGTGCCAGCAGCTTTCGAGGACTAGGAGACTACAATGAGCAGTTCTTC. This gives the protein CASSFRGLGDYNEQFF. The chain employs TRBV7-9 and TRBJ2-1, with 7 bases identical to TRBD2. The germline V gene has CDR1 SEHNR and CDR2 FQNEAQ (reference sequence). V gave up 3 bases and J gave up 3 bases; unmatched junction bases: 8. This CDR3 has 16 amino acids.

V and J are TRBV6-5 and TRBJ2-5; tentatively, D is TRBD2 (6 bases). CDR3 size: 15 residues. Germline V gene data show CDR1 as MNHEY and CDR2 as SVGAGI. V dropped 0 bases and J dropped 4 bases, with 12 bases sitting between them. Here the CDR3 reads CASSYSTGVGETQYF. CDR3 coding DNA: TGTGCCAGCAGTTACTCGACGGGAGTCGGAGAGACCCAGTACTTC.

This clonotype was seen repeatedly, ten times or more. This chain joins TRBV18 and TRBJ1-6; the match to TRBD1 covers 9 bases. Germline V gives CDR1 KGHSH, CDR2 LQKENI. This CDR3 is 14 amino acids long. Unmatched junction bases numbered 1, after V lost 3 bases and J lost 7 bases. CDR3 nucleotide sequence: TGTGCCAGCTCACCCGGGACAGGGAATTCACCCCTCCACTTT. Its translation is CASSPGTGNSPLHF.

The sample holds a few counts of this clonotype. The chain is built from TRBV18 and TRBJ1-2; 9 bases map to TRBD1. CDR3 size: 18 residues. The germline V gene encodes CDR1 KGHSH and CDR2 LQKENI. After removal of 0 bases from V and 2 bases from J, the junction contained 10 bases not matched to a gene. CDR3 sequence (DNA): TGTGCCAGCTCACCACCAGTGGACAGGGGCTTATCAAACTATGGCTACACCTTC. This encodes CASSPPVDRGLSNYGYTF. Together with reference TRBV18 and TRBJ1-2, the CDR3 gives the full variable domain: NAGVMQNPRHLVRRRGQEARLRCSPMKGHSHVYWYRQLPEEGLKFMVYLQKENIIDESGMPKERFSAEFPKEGPSILRIQQVVRGDSAAYFCASSPPVDRGLSNYGYTFGSGTRLTVV.

This clonotype came up once. V is TRBV12-3 or TRBV12-4 and J is TRBJ2-5; a weak D match, TRBD1 (6 bases). CDR3 length equals 17 residues. The V end was cut by 4 bases, the J end by 5 bases, with 23 bases between. This CDR3 is CASSSLEGRGRTETQYF. CDR3 in DNA: TGTGCCAGCAGTTCTCTAGAGGGCAGGGGTCGAACGGAGACCCAGTACTTC.

This clonotype appeared a few times. The chain recombines TRBV20-1 with TRBJ2-7, with 9 bases that match TRBD2. The junction had 9 bases not matched to a gene; V was cut back by 3 bases and J by 6 bases. The CDR3 totals 14 residues. Per the germline V gene, CDR1 is DFQATT and CDR2 is SNEGSKA (reference sequence). The CDR3 sequence is CSASRSSGISEQYF. The CDR3 region has the DNA TGCAGTGCTAGTAGGTCTAGCGGGATCTCCGAGCAGTACTTC.

This clonotype was counted ten times or more. The chain links TRBV6-1 to TRBJ1-1; D unclear. Trimming removed 1 base from V and 4 bases from J, with 10 bases in between. From germline, CDR1 is MNHNS and CDR2 SASEGT. The CDR3 is made up of 14 amino acids. DNA for the CDR3: TGTGCCAGCAGTGAAGGGCCAGAGGGCACTGAAGCTTTCTTT. It translates to CASSEGPEGTEAFF.

This clonotype was picked up many times. The chain has TRBV27 and TRBJ2-1, with 14 nucleotides matching TRBD2. Germline CDR1 is MNHEY and CDR2 is SMNVEV (reference sequence). J gave up 6 bases and V 5 bases, and 6 bases lay outside the gene matches. This CDR3 has 16 residues. DNA for the CDR3: TGTGCCAGCAGTCCCCGACTAGCGGGAGGGTCCAATGAGCAGTTCTTC. Translating it yields CASSPRLAGGSNEQFF.

This clonotype was observed at least ten times. Here the CDR3 DNA reads TGTGCCAGCAGCCAAGGGGGTGGCGGGAGGAGAGAAAATGAGCAGTTCTTC. Protein sequence: CASSQGGGGRRENEQFF. The chain has TRBV7-3 and TRBJ2-1; 8 nucleotides agree with TRBD2. CDR3 length equals 17 residues. CDR1 and CDR2 from the germline V gene are SGHTA and FQGTGA. The J segment lost 7 bases and the V segment lost 5 bases, leaving 16 bases of the junction unmatched.

This clonotype was recorded at least ten times. The chain's CDR3 is CASSPQLASNEQFF. CDR3 nucleotides: TGTGCCAGCAGTCCCCAGTTGGCGAGTAATGAGCAGTTCTTC. The genes are TRBV6-2 or TRBV6-3 and TRBJ2-1; D ambiguous. The CDR3 is 14 residues long. With 5 bases removed from V and 7 bases from J, the gap between germline ends came to 15 bases. Germline V gives CDR1 MNHEY, CDR2 SVGEGT.

The chain uses TRBV28 and TRBJ1-6; D gene ambiguous. The CDR3 is 15 amino acids. Trimming cost V 5 bases and J 9 bases, with 17 bases left between them. Germline CDR1 MDHEN, CDR2 SYDVKM. This CDR3 reads CASSSEGGKSSPLHF. The CDR3 DNA is TGTGCCAGCAGTAGCGAGGGTGGTAAGAGTTCACCCCTCCACTTT.

This clonotype has a count of ten or more. V is TRBV28 and J is TRBJ2-1; D tentatively reads TRBD1 or TRBD2 (5 bases each). The V and J ends lost 10 bases and 5 bases respectively, with 21 bases between them. Germline CDR1 is MDHEN and CDR2 is SYDVKM. The CDR3 spans 15 residues. The CDR3 spells CATSSFFGTHNEQFF. CDR3 in DNA: TGTGCCACCTCTTCCTTCTTCGGGACCCACAATGAGCAGTTCTTC. The whole variable domain, filled in from reference TRBV28 and TRBJ2-1, reads DVKVTQSSRYLVKRTGEKVFLECVQDMDHENMFWYRQDPGLGLRLIYFSYDVKMKEKGDIPEGYSVSREKKERFSLILESASTNQTSMYLCATSSFFGTHNEQFFGPGTRLTVL.

This clonotype was observed a few times. This chain links TRBV20-1 with TRBJ2-7; no firm D call. CDR3 length equals 11 residues. Trimming pared 4 bases from V and 3 bases from J, leaving 7 bases between. CDR1 is DFQATT, CDR2 SNEGSKA, per germline (reference sequence). The CDR3 nucleotides are TGCAGTGCTATCATTGACTACGAGCAGTACTTC. Translated: CSAIIDYEQYF.

This clonotype was recorded many times. This chain links TRBV7-8 with TRBJ2-5; TRBD2 matches 11 bases. Germline V gene lookup returns CDR1 SGHVS and CDR2 FQNEAQ. The CDR3 spans 18 residues. V trimming: 4 bases; J trimming: 5 bases; junction bases outside the gene matches: 15. The CDR3 nucleotides read TGTGCCAGCAGCTACCGGCCCTCCATAGTAGCGGGAGGGGAGACCCAGTACTTC. Translation: CASSYRPSIVAGGETQYF.

This clonotype has a count of ten or more. The chain is built from TRBV11-2 and TRBJ2-7, with 11 bases aligning to TRBD1. Germline V gives CDR1 SGHAT, CDR2 FQNNGV. This CDR3 is 14 amino acids long. V gave up 8 bases and J gave up 8 bases; unmatched junction bases: 11. CDR3 in DNA: TGTGCCAGCGGGCCGGGACAGGGGGGAAGGAAGCAGTACTTC. Translating it yields CASGPGQGGRKQYF.

The sample holds many counts of this clonotype. V usage is TRBV19 and J usage is TRBJ2-7, with 9 bases matching TRBD2. CDR1 LNHDA and CDR2 SQIVND come from the germline V gene (reference sequence). The V segment lost 3 bases and the J segment 6 bases; nucleotides outside the gene matches: 6. The CDR3 is 14 amino acids. In DNA, the CDR3 is TGTGCCAGTAGTATTAGCGGGAGTATGGGCGAGCAGTACTTC. Encoded protein: CASSISGSMGEQYF.

This clonotype is medium-sized (0.01 to 0.1%) by share. The chain links TRBV9 to TRBJ2-2, with TRBD2 identical over 8 bases. V lost 3 bases and J lost 4; bases outside the gene matches: 11. Germline CDR1 reads SGDLS; CDR2 reads YYNGEE. This CDR3 region has 17 residues. The CDR3 DNA follows: TGTGCCAGCAGCGCCCCTTACAGCGGGAGTGGCACCGGGGAGCTGTTTTTT. Its translation: CASSAPYSGSGTGELFF. Combining the CDR3 with reference TRBV9 and TRBJ2-2 gives the whole variable domain DSGVTQTPKHLITATGQRVTLRCSPRSGDLSVYWYQQSLDQGLQFLIQYYNGEERAKGNILERFSAQQFPDLHSELNLSSLELGDSALYFCASSAPYSGSGTGELFFGEGSRLTVL.

About this clonotype itself: This may be a read error: a much more frequent sequence differs by one nucleotide. The chain joins TRBV12-3 or TRBV12-4 to TRBJ1-5; a weak D match, TRBD1 (5 bases). This CDR3 contains 13 residues. The V and J ends lost 6 bases and 6 bases respectively, with 12 bases between them. The CDR3 loop is CASRVREAQPQHF. DNA for the CDR3: TGTGCCAGCAGAGTCAGGGAGGCTCAGCCCCAGCATTTT.

This clonotype has only one observation. The J gene is TRBJ1-4, the V gene TRBV29-1; no clear D gene. The CDR3 is 13 residues long. V dropped 7 bases and J dropped 6 bases, with 15 bases sitting between them. Looked up from germline, CDR1 is SQVTM and CDR2 is ANQGSEA. The CDR3 coding sequence is TGCAGCGCCTCCCGTACACTGGATGAAAAACTGTTTTTT. This sequence encodes CSASRTLDEKLFF. The entire variable domain, with the rest obtained from reference TRBV29-1 and TRBJ1-4, is as follows: SAVISQKPSRDICQRGTSLTIQCQVDSQVTMMFWYRQQPGQSLTLIATANQGSEATYESGFVIDKFPISRPNLTFSTLTVSNMSPEDSSIYLCSASRTLDEKLFFGSGTQLSVL.